These 12 T cell receptor beta chains came from one sample sequenced in a study of CD8 T cells in Susac syndrome. Reverse transcription used about 0.45 to 1 ug RNA and random hexamers. Using its own MiXCR run on the immunoSEQ multiplex PCR reads, TCRdb lists one record per CDR3 protein. Of about 200,000 distinct CDR3 sequences in the sample, roughly 94% were seen once. Sequenced sample: CD4+ T cells from PBMCs. Every receptor here comes from a human donor with multiple sclerosis.

The rearrangement joins TRBV6-6 to TRBJ1-2, with D possibly TRBD1 on 5 matching bases. This CDR3 is 14 amino acids long. V dropped 2 bases and J dropped 5 bases, with 12 bases sitting between them. Germline values: CDR1 MNHNY, CDR2 SVGAGI (reference sequence). CDR3 in DNA: TGTGCCAGCAGTTACGAGGAGAAGGGGTATGGCTACACCTTC. Residues: CASSYEEKGYGYTF.

The rearrangement uses TRBV29-1 and TRBJ1-2, with 9 bases aligning to TRBD1. The V segment lost 7 bases and the J segment 2 bases; nucleotides outside the gene matches: 11. The CDR3 sequence is 15 residues long. Germline loops: CDR1 SQVTM, CDR2 ANQGSEA. CDR3 sequence reads: CSADQTGTGNYGYTF. The DNA for the CDR3 is TGCAGCGCCGACCAGACCGGGACAGGGAACTATGGCTACACCTTC.

The genes are TRBV12-3 or TRBV12-4 and TRBJ2-7, with D tentatively TRBD1 (5 bases). This CDR3 comprises 13 residues. Trimming took off 4 bases at V and 0 bases at J, with 7 bases between the two ends. CDR3 sequence: CASSYDSSYEQYF. The CDR3 coding sequence is TGTGCCAGCAGTTATGACAGCTCCTACGAGCAGTACTTC.

This chain links TRBV9 with TRBJ2-1; no definite D call. V was cut by 1 base and J by 7 bases, with 15 bases left in between. Per the germline V gene, CDR1 is SGDLS and CDR2 is YYNGEE. CDR3 length equals 15 residues. CDR3 residues: CASSVSLQSENEQFF. The DNA for the CDR3 is TGTGCCAGCAGCGTATCCCTCCAGAGCGAGAATGAGCAGTTCTTC.

The chain uses TRBV10-3 and TRBJ2-7, with D perhaps given as TRBD1 or TRBD2 (5 bases each). CDR1 is ENHRY, CDR2 SYGVKD, per germline. Trimming removed 2 bases from V and 0 bases from J, with 14 bases in between. The CDR3 has 16 residues. CDR3 nucleotide sequence: TGTGCCATCAGTGAGGGTTTGGGGGATAGCTCCTACGAGCAGTACGTC. Residues: CAISEGLGDSSYEQYV.

V usage is TRBV29-1 and J usage is TRBJ2-7; D is possibly TRBD2 (6 bases). Per the germline V gene, CDR1 is SQVTM and CDR2 is ANQGSEA. There are 14 residues in the CDR3. Trimming pared 4 bases from V and 6 bases from J, leaving 19 bases between. The CDR3, as DNA: TGCAGCGTTGCCGAGCGGGCCGAAGCGGGCGAGCAGTACTTC. This translates into CSVAERAEAGEQYF.

J is TRBJ1-2 and V is TRBV29-1; D is perhaps TRBD1 (5 bases). Trimming pared 8 bases from V and 3 bases from J, leaving 13 bases between. Germline lookup yields CDR1 SQVTM and CDR2 ANQGSEA. The CDR3 totals 12 residues. The CDR3 spells CSLSKTDYGYTF. The CDR3 coding sequence is TGCAGCCTTTCTAAGACAGACTATGGCTACACCTTC.

The rearrangement uses TRBV29-1 and TRBJ2-1; D is ambiguous. Between the trimmed V and J ends, which lost 3 bases and 5 bases, there was a span of 14 bases. The CDR3 covers 14 residues. CDR1 is SQVTM and CDR2 is ANQGSEA in the germline V gene. This chain's CDR3 is CSVDSAGRNNEQFF. In DNA form, the CDR3 reads TGCAGCGTTGACTCGGCAGGACGGAACAATGAGCAGTTCTTC.

This clonotype was counted a few times. This sequence joins TRBV19 and TRBJ2-1; weak D call: TRBD2 (6 bases). This CDR3 contains 15 residues. Germline-derived CDR1 and CDR2 are LNHDA and SQIVND (reference sequence). V gave up 5 bases and J gave up 3 bases, with 14 bases separating them. As DNA, the CDR3 is TGTGCCAGTAGTCCTTTGGAGGGTTTCTACAATGAGCAGTTCTTC. This codes for CASSPLEGFYNEQFF.

The sample holds one count of this clonotype. V is TRBV23-1 and J is TRBJ2-2; 10 nucleotides align to TRBD1. TRBV23-1 has ORF status, its function being uncertain. CDR3 length: 18 amino acids. Unmatched junction bases numbered 11, after V lost 4 bases and J lost 3 bases. The CDR3 nucleotides are TGCGCCAGCAGTCCCAACTTCCGGGACAGGGGAGACACCGGGGAGCTGTTTTTT. Encoded protein: CASSPNFRDRGDTGELFF.

CDR3 in amino acids: CASSESGVFQPQHF. CDR3 coding DNA: TGCGCCAGCAGTGAATCAGGGGTGTTTCAGCCCCAGCATTTT. The rearrangement uses TRBV10-1 and TRBJ1-5, with D perhaps matching TRBD1 (6 bases). This CDR3 has 14 residues. Per germline, CDR1 WNHNN and CDR2 SYGVQD (reference sequence). V lost 3 bases, J lost 6 bases, and 12 bases lay in between.

The V call is TRBV2, the J call TRBJ2-2; the D is unclear. Germline V CDR1 and CDR2: SNHLY, FYNNEI. The ends were cut back, 8 bases at V and 0 bases at J, with 7 bases in the middle. CDR3 size: 13 residues. In DNA, the CDR3 is TGTGCCAGCCAATCACCGAACACCGGGGAGCTGTTTTTT. This translates into CASQSPNTGELFF.